This T cell receptor beta chain stems from a study of response to subunit inactivated influenza vaccine (dated by TCRdb to the late 2010s). A note on the overall study: Deep quantitative profiling of the T cell receptor repertoire was used in the study to follow responses to a trivalent subunit inactivated influenza vaccine. Beyond this particular receptor, the publication reports: According to the authors, only a limited number of new T cells may be recruited by each seasonal influenza vaccination.

Libraries were built with RT-PCR. For sequencing, an Illumina HiSeq 2500 was employed. TCRdb cleaned the public reads at Q25 with fastp, built clones with MiXCR and kept in-frame beta chains. Duplicate CDR3 protein sequences are folded into a single record with the most common DNA and genes. The sample records about 310,000 distinct CDR3 sequences, just over 20% of which are singletons. Roughly 10% of the sample belongs to the ten largest clones. The table lists this clonotype with a few counts. Which antigen it targets is not known. Qualities for individual bases were not recorded, and no much larger clone is one base off. The germline V gene provides CDR1 SGHRS and CDR2 YFSETQ. The CDR3 starts with the cysteine, ends with the phenylalanine, and has 18 residues. Only the CDR3 DNA stays, 54 bases, in frame from base 1. V trim: 0 bases; J trim: 0 bases; unmatched bases: 2.

This receptor was identified in a man aged 45 to 75 who received an inactivated influenza vaccine. Donor details come from another sample of the same person, matched by shared clones. The sample was PBMCs from blood, taken 21 months after vaccination. The chain joins TRBV5-1 to TRBJ2-1; TRBD2 aligns with 14 central bases. The CDR3 corresponds to CASSLVGTSGSSYNEQFF. The DNA reads TGCGCCAGCAGCTTGGTTGGGACTAGCGGGAGCTCCTACAATGAGCAGTTCTTC.